These T cell receptor beta chains were read from a single sample in a study of shared clonotypes between healthy human individuals. Data came from immunoSEQ multiplex PCR; TCRdb stores just in-frame clones and leaves some out. This sample has about 2.1 million clones, with 93% found just once. Sequencing was carried out using naive CD8+ T cells from PBMCs. The receptors derive from a man aged 18 to 29 in good health. Some clones in this sample may be carry-over from other donors' samples. Both conserved end residues are trimmed from each CDR3. Fields, in order: D gene, V gene, CDR3 protein. D genes are given only for firm matches.

-	TRBV4-1	ASSHPSDRSYEQY
-	TRBV6-5	ASSVRDDTYEQY
TRBD2	TRBV6-6	ASSFQAGGPWETQY
TRBD2	TRBV19	ASSLPGLAGEADTQY
-	TRBV4-1	ASSQGTGGAYEQY
-	TRBV4-1	ASSQSQGTGNTIY
TRBD1	TRBV7-8	ASSLGAGGLYEQY
-	TRBV5-4	ASSLTGSAYGYT
-	TRBV6-5	ASKQQGIGTDTQY
TRBD2	TRBV27	ATLGLAGGSSYNEQF
-	TRBV5-4	ASSLAGLTDTQY
TRBD2	TRBV4-3	ASSLRGGSGELF
-	TRBV7-8	ASSYPLSETPVGQF
TRBD1	TRBV27	ASSLGTGFGTEAF
-	TRBV13	ASSLGARGSETQY
TRBD2	TRBV23-1	ASSQYPGTSGTYEQY
TRBD1	TRBV9	ASSVEPGGNEQY
-	TRBV28	ASSPGGEDTEAF
TRBD1	TRBV6-5	ASSSTGIAF
TRBD1	TRBV5-1	ASSWGRDRASGTEAF
-	TRBV9	ASSVYGVASDEQF
-	TRBV5-1	ASSLGQGPPLKLF
-	TRBV11-2	ASSLRQTYGYT
TRBD1	TRBV27	ASSPDRGLDTQY
-	TRBV5-8	ASSARVADTQY
-	TRBV11-3	ASSLRRVGGYT
TRBD1	TRBV7-9	ASSTLRQGQETQY
-	TRBV18	ASSPSLGNNQPQH
TRBD2	TRBV19	ASKEGVGGSLYEQY
-	TRBV13	ASSPSGGGEQF
-	TRBV27	ASRGGKRYGYT
-	TRBV27	ASSFSVFNEQF
-	TRBV27	ASRIAGTGYTEAF
-	TRBV28	ASSTWSSLGALNTEAF
TRBD2	TRBV30	AWEGRLADYEQY
TRBD1	TRBV5-1	ASSWSLAGTESYEQY
-	TRBV2	ASSSRDTIYNEQF
-	TRBV28	ASSLGRNQETQY
-	TRBV27	ASSLFPVVTGELF
TRBD2	TRBV7-8	ASSLSGRGSYNEQF
-	TRBV29-1	SVSLDSSNYEQY
-	TRBV5-1	ASSLNSQYNEQF
-	TRBV5-1	ASSFPGHGYEQY
-	TRBV9	ASSVDGGPYNEQF
TRBD2	TRBV4-1	ASSQRTSGVNEQF
TRBD1	TRBV5-1	ASSPIRTGEARTEAF
-	TRBV28	ASSLGPGQHNEQF
TRBD2	TRBV28	ASSLLADHTESYNEQF